The T cell receptor beta chain described here comes from a study of T cells in Graves' hyperthyroidism and ophthalmopathy. This clonotype was counted at least ten times. RNA transcripts served as the template for amplifying TCR beta CDR3 regions. TCR CDR3 underwent first-round RT-PCR with the HTBI primer set. TCRdb ran MiXCR on the multiplex PCR reads and lists one entry per CDR3 protein. This table holds over 250,000 distinct CDR3 sequences, less than 30% found once. V shed 0 bases, J shed 4 bases, and the junction held 15 bases outside the gene matches. This CDR3 contains 19 residues. Germline V gives CDR1 MGHRA, CDR2 YSYEKL.

The rearrangement joins TRBV4-1 to TRBJ2-7, with TRBD2 identical over 10 bases. The sequenced material came from blood. The clonotype was recovered from a man in his forties with Graves' hyperthyroidism that later progressed to Graves' ophthalmopathy. This chain's CDR3 is CASSQDRSVGAGGSYEQYF. CDR3 sequence (DNA): TGCGCCAGCAGCCAAGATCGATCAGTTGGAGCGGGAGGGTCATACGAGCAGTACTTC.